This T cell receptor beta chain was observed in a study of technical replicates of blood from a handful of donors. Sequencing used immunoSEQ multiplex PCR; TCRdb keeps in-frame clones, though not all of them. The table includes some 83,000 clones, approximately 90% detected once. This CDR3 is 18 amino acids long. The junction had 15 bases not matched to a gene; V was cut back by 4 bases and J by 4 bases. Per germline, CDR1 LNHDA and CDR2 SQIVND (reference sequence). This TCR derives from a human donor in good health. Sample: T cells isolated from PBMCs. The gene calls are TRBV19 and TRBJ2-2, with 7 bases matching TRBD1. As DNA, the CDR3 is TGTGCCAGTAGTAAGGCCAGGGACAGACCTGAATTCACCGGGGAGCTGTTTTTT. Translated, it gives CASSKARDRPEFTGELFF. The full variable domain, in which reference TRBV19 and TRBJ2-2 provide the parts outside the CDR3, is DGGITQSPKYLFRKEGQNVTLSCEQNLNHDAMYWYRQDPGQGLRLIYYSQIVNDFQKGDIAEGYSVSREKKESFPLTVTSAQKNPTAFYLCASSKARDRPEFTGELFFGEGSRLTVL.